This T cell receptor beta chain was recorded in a study of shared clonotypes between healthy human individuals. Study conclusions and caveats: Only blood samples were collected, and tissue repertoires likely differ.

The assay was immunoSEQ multiplex PCR, and TCRdb's table has in-frame clones only and misses some. The table shows some 470,000 clones, with roughly four fifths occurring only once. This clone came up once. Its antigen is undetermined. V was shortened by 10 bases and J by 6 bases, with 16 bases between the two germline ends. The CDR3 is 12 residues long. From germline, CDR1 is MDHEN and CDR2 SYDVKM. The J gene is TRBJ2-7, the V gene TRBV28, with unresolved D. The TCR originated in a woman between 40 and 50 years old in good health. Some clones in this sample may be carry-over from other donors' samples. Material for sequencing was PBMCs. CDR3 loop: CATEPTGFEQYF. The CDR3 bases are TGTGCCACCGAACCGACTGGTTTCGAGCAGTACTTC.